One and the same sample provided the 5 T cell receptor beta chains below, sequenced in a study of cytomegalovirus exposure and HLA in healthy donors. Use of 60 Vbeta and 13 Jbeta primers characterized the PCR. This table comes from immunoSEQ multiplex PCR, and its TCRdb copy is limited to in-frame clones, with some not included. The sample lists approximately 110,000 clones, just under 75% seen once, with more than 2% in the top ten. The sequenced sample was PBMCs. The source of these receptors is a man aged 45-60 years in good health and CMV-seropositive.

The J gene is TRBJ1-5, the V gene TRBV28; 8 nucleotides match TRBD1. Looked up from germline, CDR1 is MDHEN and CDR2 is SYDVKM. CDR3 length: 17 amino acids. Germline trimming cut 5 bases from V and 0 bases from J; bases unmatched to any gene: 9. The CDR3 coding sequence is TGTGCCAGCAGTGATATTCAGGGGGCTAATAGCAATCAGCCCCAGCATTTT. It translates to CASSDIQGANSNQPQHF.

The V and J genes are TRBV29-1 and TRBJ2-3, with 10 positions matching TRBD2. Unmatched junction bases numbered 8, after V lost 3 bases and J lost 2 bases. This CDR3 contains 16 residues. Germline CDR1 SQVTM, CDR2 ANQGSEA. For the CDR3, the DNA is TGCAGCGTTGACGGAGCGGGAGGGGGCCCCACAGATACGCAGTATTTT. Its protein product is CSVDGAGGGPTDTQYF.

The chain uses TRBV5-6 and TRBJ2-7, with 8 bases aligning to TRBD1. The CDR3 sequence is 14 residues long. The germline V gene has CDR1 SGHDT and CDR2 YYEEEE. V shed 7 bases, J shed 5 bases, and the junction held 11 bases outside the gene matches. CDR3 coding DNA: TGTGCCAGCCTCTTAGGATTGACAGGGGACGAGCAGTACTTC. This encodes CASLLGLTGDEQYF.

This clone has just a few counts. This sequence joins TRBV5-6 and TRBJ1-2, with no clear D. The germline V and J ends were trimmed by 4 bases and 0 bases, with 13 bases remaining between them. This CDR3 has 15 residues. Germline V gene data show CDR1 as SGHDT and CDR2 as YYEEEE. CDR3 in DNA: TGTGCCAGCAGCGTTTCTCGGGGAACTAACTATGGCTACACCTTC. Translated: CASSVSRGTNYGYTF.

The rearrangement joins TRBV7-9 to TRBJ2-1, with TRBD2 identical over 10 bases. J was trimmed by 6 bases and V by 1 base; bases with no gene match: 6. Germline V gene data show CDR1 as SEHNR and CDR2 as FQNEAQ (reference sequence). This CDR3 spans 16 amino acids. The CDR3 is CASSLVLLAGGNEQFF. In DNA form, the CDR3 reads TGTGCCAGCAGCTTAGTTTTGTTAGCGGGAGGCAATGAGCAGTTCTTC.